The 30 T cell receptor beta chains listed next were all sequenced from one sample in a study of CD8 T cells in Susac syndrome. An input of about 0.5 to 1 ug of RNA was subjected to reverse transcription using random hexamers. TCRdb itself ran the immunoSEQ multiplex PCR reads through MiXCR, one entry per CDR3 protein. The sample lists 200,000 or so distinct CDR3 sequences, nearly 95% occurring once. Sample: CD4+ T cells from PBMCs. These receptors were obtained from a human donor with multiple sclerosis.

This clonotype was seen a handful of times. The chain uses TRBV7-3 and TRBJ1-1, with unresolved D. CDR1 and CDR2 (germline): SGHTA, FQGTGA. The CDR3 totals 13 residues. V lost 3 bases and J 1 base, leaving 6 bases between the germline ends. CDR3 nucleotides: TGTGCCAGCAGCTTTTCAGGGAACACTGAAGCTTTCTTT. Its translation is CASSFSGNTEAFF.

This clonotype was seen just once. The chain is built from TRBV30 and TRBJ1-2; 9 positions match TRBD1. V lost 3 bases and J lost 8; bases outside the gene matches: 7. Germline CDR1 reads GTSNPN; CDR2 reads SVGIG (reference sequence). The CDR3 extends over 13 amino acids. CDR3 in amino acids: CAWREQGAGGYTF. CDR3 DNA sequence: TGTGCCTGGAGAGAACAGGGGGCAGGAGGCTACACCTTC.

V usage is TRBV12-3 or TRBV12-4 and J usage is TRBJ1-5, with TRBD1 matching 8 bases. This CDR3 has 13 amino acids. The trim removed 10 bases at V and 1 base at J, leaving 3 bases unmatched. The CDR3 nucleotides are TGTGCCATCGGACAGGGCAGCAATCAGCCCCAGCATTTT. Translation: CAIGQGSNQPQHF.

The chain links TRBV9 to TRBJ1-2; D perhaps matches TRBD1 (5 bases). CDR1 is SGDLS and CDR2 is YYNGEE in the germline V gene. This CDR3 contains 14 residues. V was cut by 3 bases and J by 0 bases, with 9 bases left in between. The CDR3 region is CASSATGSNYGYTF. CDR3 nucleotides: TGTGCCAGCAGCGCCACAGGCTCTAACTATGGCTACACCTTC.

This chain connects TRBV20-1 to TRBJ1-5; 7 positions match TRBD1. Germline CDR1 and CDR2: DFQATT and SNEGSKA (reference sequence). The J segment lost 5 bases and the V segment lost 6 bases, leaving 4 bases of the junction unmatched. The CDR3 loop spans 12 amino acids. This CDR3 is CSAKTGDQPQHF. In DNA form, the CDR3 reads TGCAGTGCAAAAACAGGGGATCAGCCCCAGCATTTT.

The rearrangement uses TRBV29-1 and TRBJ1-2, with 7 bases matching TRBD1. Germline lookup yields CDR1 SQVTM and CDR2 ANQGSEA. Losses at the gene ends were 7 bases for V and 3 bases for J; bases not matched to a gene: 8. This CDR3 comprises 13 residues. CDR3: CSAGAGTDYGYTF. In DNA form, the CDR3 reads TGCAGCGCCGGGGCAGGGACAGACTATGGCTACACCTTC.

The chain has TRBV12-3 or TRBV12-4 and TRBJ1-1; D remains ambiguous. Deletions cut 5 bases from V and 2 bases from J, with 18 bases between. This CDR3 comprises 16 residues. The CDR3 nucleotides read TGTGCCAGCAGTCCCCATCACCCCAGGCTAAACACTGAAGCTTTCTTT. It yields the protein CASSPHHPRLNTEAFF.

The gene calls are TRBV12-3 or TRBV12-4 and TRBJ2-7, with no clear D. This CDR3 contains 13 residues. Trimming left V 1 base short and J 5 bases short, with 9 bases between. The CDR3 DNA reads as TGTGCCAGCAGTTTAGTACATGGGGACGAGCAGTACTTC. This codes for CASSLVHGDEQYF.

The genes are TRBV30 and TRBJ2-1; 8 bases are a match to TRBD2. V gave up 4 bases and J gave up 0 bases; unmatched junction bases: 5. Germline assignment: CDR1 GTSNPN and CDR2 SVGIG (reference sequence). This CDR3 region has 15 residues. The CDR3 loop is CAWTLGTSSYNEQFF. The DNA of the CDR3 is TGTGCCTGGACCCTCGGGACTAGCTCCTACAATGAGCAGTTCTTC.

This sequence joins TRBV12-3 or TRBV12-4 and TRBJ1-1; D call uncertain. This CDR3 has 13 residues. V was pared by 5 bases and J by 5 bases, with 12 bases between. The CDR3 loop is CASSKRERTEAFF. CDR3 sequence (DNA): TGTGCCAGCAGTAAGAGAGAGCGTACTGAAGCTTTCTTT.

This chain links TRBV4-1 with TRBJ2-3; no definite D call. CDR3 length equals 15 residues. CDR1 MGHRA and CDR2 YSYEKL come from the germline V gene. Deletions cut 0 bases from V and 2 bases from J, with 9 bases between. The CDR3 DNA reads TGCGCCAGCAGCCAAGACTCCCCCCACACAGATACGCAGTATTTT. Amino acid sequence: CASSQDSPHTDTQYF.

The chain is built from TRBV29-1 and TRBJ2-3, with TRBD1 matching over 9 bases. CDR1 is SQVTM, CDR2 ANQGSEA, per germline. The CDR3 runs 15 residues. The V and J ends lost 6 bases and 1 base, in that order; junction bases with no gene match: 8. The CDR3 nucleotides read TGCAGCGTCCAAACAGGGGGCGCTGGCACAGATACGCAGTATTTT. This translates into CSVQTGGAGTDTQYF.

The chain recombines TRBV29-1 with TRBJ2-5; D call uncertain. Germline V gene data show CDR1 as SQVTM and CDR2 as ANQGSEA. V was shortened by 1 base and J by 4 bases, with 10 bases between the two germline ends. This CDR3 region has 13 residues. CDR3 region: CSVEVVRVETQYF. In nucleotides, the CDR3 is TGCAGCGTTGAAGTGGTCCGGGTAGAGACCCAGTACTTC.

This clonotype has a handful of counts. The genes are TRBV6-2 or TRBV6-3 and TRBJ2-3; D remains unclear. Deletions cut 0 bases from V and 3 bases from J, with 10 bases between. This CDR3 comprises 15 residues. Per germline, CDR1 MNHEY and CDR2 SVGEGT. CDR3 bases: TGTGCCAGCAGTTACTCGAGGTCGCAGACAGATACGCAGTATTTT. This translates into CASSYSRSQTDTQYF.

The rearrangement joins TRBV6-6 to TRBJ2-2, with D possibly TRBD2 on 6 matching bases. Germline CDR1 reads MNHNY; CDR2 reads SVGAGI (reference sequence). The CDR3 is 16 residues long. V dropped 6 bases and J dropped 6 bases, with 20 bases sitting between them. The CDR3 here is CASSPVNQGGSGELFF. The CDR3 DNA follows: TGTGCCAGCAGCCCCGTGAACCAGGGAGGCTCCGGGGAGCTGTTTTTT.

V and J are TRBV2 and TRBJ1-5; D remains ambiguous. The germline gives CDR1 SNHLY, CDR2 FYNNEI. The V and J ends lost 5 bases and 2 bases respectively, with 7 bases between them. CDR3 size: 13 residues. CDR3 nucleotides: TGTGCCAGCAGTAGGACGGGCAATCAGCCCCAGCATTTT. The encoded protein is CASSRTGNQPQHF. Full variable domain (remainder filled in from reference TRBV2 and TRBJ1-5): EPEVTQTPSHQVTQMGQEVILRCVPISNHLYFYWYRQILGQKVEFLVSFYNNEISEKSEIFDDQFSVERPDGSNFTLKIRSTKLEDSAMYFCASSRTGNQPQHFGDGTRLSIL.

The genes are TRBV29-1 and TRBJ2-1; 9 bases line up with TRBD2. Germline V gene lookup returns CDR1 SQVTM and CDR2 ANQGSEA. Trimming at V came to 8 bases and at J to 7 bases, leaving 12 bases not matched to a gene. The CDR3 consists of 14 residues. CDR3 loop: CSFWGRGGLNEQFF. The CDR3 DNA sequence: TGCAGCTTCTGGGGGCGGGGGGGTTTAAATGAGCAGTTCTTC.

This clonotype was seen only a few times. CDR3 coding DNA: TGTGCCAGCAGCTTAGCGGGCGAGGGTGAAGCTTTCTTT. Encoded protein: CASSLAGEGEAFF. This sequence joins TRBV11-2 and TRBJ1-1; D not resolved. Germline CDR1 is SGHAT and CDR2 is FQNNGV. The CDR3 contains 13 residues. The V end was cut by 1 base, the J end by 7 bases, with 10 bases between.

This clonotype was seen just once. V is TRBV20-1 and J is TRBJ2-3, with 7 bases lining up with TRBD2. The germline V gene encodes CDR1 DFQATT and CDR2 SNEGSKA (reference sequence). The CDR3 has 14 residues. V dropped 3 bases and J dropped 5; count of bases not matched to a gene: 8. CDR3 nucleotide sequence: TGCAGTGCTAGGACTAGCCTTGGGCTAGATACGCAGTATTTT. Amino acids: CSARTSLGLDTQYF.

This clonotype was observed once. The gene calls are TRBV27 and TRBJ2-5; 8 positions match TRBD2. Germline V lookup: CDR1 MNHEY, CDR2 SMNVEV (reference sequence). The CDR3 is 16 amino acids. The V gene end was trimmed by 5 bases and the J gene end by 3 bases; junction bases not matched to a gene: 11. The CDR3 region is CASSPAGTRYEETQYF. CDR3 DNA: TGTGCCAGCAGTCCCGCCGGGACTAGGTACGAAGAGACCCAGTACTTC.

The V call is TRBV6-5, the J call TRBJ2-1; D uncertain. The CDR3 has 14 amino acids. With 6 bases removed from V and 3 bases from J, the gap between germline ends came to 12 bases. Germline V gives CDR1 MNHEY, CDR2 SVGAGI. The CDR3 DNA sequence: TGTGCCAGCAGCAACGTGGCTAGCTACAATGAGCAGTTCTTC. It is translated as CASSNVASYNEQFF.

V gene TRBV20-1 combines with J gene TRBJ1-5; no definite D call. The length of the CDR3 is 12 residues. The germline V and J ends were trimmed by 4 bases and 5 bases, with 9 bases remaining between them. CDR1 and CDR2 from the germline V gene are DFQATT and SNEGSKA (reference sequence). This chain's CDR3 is CSANHRDQPQHF. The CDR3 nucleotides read TGCAGTGCTAACCACAGAGATCAGCCCCAGCATTTT.

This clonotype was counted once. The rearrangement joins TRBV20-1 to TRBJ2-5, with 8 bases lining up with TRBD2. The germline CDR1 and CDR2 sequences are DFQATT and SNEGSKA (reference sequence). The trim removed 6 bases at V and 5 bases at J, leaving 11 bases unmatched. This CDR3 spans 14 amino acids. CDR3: CSASLGTSRETQYF. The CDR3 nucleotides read TGCAGTGCCAGTTTGGGGACTAGTCGGGAGACCCAGTACTTC.

In DNA form, the CDR3 reads TGTGCCAGCTCACCCCGACAGCTCTTTTGGACCCAGTACTTC. Protein product: CASSPRQLFWTQYF. J is TRBJ2-5 and V is TRBV18, with D maybe TRBD1 (5 bases). Germline lookup yields CDR1 KGHSH and CDR2 LQKENI. The CDR3 extends over 14 amino acids. Between the trimmed V and J ends, which lost 3 bases and 7 bases, there was a span of 15 bases.

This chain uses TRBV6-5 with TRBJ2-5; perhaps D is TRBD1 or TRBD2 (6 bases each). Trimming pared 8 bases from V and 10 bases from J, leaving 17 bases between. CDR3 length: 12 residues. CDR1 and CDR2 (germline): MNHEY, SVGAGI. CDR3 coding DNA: TGTGCCAGCCGGGGGCCAGACTGGTGCCAGTACTTC. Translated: CASRGPDWCQYF.

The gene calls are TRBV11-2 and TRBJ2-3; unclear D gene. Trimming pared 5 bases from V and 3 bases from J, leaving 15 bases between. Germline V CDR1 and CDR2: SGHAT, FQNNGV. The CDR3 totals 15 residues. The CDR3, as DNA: TGTGCCAGCAGCCCTGGGCTCCTCGGTACAGATACGCAGTATTTT. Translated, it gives CASSPGLLGTDTQYF.

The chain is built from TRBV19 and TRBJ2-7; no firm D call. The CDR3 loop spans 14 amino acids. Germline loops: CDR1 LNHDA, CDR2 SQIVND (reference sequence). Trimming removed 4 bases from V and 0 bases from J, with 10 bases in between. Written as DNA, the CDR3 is TGTGCCAGTAGTACTGCTGTCAGCTCCTACGAGCAGTACTTC. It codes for CASSTAVSSYEQYF.

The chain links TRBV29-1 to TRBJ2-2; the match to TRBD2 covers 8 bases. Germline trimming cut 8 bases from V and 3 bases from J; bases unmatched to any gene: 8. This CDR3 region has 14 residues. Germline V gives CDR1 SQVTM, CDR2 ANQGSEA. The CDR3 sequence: CSTRAGEDTGELFF. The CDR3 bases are TGCAGCACCCGAGCGGGAGAGGACACCGGGGAGCTGTTTTTT.

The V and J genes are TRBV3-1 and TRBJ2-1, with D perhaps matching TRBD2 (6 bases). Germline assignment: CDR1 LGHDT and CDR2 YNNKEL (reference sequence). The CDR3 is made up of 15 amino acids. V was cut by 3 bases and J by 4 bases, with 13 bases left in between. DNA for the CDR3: TGTGCCAGCAGCCATACCGGGACTCTATACAATGAGCAGTTCTTC. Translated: CASSHTGTLYNEQFF.

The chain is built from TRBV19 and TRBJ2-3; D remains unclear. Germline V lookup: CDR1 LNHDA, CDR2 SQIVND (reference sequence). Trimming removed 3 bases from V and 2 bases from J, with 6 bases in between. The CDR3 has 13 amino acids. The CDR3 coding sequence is TGTGCCAGTAGTATCCCGCCCACAGATACGCAGTATTTT. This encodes CASSIPPTDTQYF.